One and the same sample provided the 13 T cell receptor beta chains below, sequenced in a study of shared clonotypes between healthy human individuals. Profiled with immunoSEQ multiplex PCR; TCRdb holds only in-frame clones, not every one. The profile shows under 2,500,000 clones, approximately 96% of them singletons. Sequenced material: naive CD4+ T cells sorted from blood. Subset here: CD45RA+ positively selected. The receptors stem from a man aged 18 to 29 in good health.

In the case of this clone: The identical CDR3 is also encoded by other nucleotide sequences in the sample. The V call is TRBV5-1, the J call TRBJ2-7, with 8 bases fitting TRBD1. The V and J ends lost 0 bases and 3 bases, in that order; junction bases with no gene match: 5. This CDR3 has 15 amino acids. CDR1 SGHRS and CDR2 YFSETQ come from the germline V gene. Written as DNA, the CDR3 is TGCGCCAGCAGCTTGGGAGGGACAGGCTTCTACGAGCAGTACTTC. This encodes CASSLGGTGFYEQYF.

This chain connects TRBV6-1 to TRBJ1-4; TRBD1 matches at 11 bases. After removal of 4 bases from V and 10 bases from J, the junction contained 14 bases not matched to a gene. This CDR3 contains 17 residues. Germline V gene sequence: CDR1 MNHNS, CDR2 SASEGT. The chain's CDR3 is CASSAADRGLSGGKLFF. The CDR3 bases are TGTGCCAGCAGTGCCGCGGACAGGGGGCTTTCAGGGGGAAAACTGTTTTTT.

The rearrangement uses TRBV9 and TRBJ1-2, with TRBD1 identical over 7 bases. The J segment lost 2 bases and the V segment lost 1 base, leaving 8 bases of the junction unmatched. Germline lookup yields CDR1 SGDLS and CDR2 YYNGEE. The length of the CDR3 is 16 residues. The CDR3 DNA is TGTGCCAGCAGCGTACTTCCGGGACAGCTCAACTATGGCTACACCTTC. Protein product: CASSVLPGQLNYGYTF.

This clone was seen a handful of times. Within the sample, other DNA sequences also encode this same CDR3. This chain uses TRBV18 with TRBJ2-2, with D hard to call. Germline V lookup: CDR1 KGHSH, CDR2 LQKENI. CDR3 length equals 12 residues. The V gene lost 2 bases and the J gene lost 2 bases, with 0 bases spanning the gap. Written as DNA, the CDR3 is TGTGCCAGCTCACCAAACACCGGGGAGCTGTTTTTT. Translation: CASSPNTGELFF.

Worth noting for this clone: Other DNA sequences in the same sample also yield this CDR3. The chain joins TRBV6-5 to TRBJ2-5; 11 nucleotides align to TRBD2. The V and J ends lost 6 bases and 2 bases, in that order; junction bases with no gene match: 2. The CDR3 has 14 residues. CDR1 and CDR2 from the germline V gene are MNHEY and SVGAGI. For the CDR3, the DNA is TGTGCCAGCAGCCTAGCGGGGGGTCAAGAGACCCAGTACTTC. This codes for CASSLAGGQETQYF.

V is TRBV5-1 and J is TRBJ2-7, with 8 bases matching TRBD1. Germline-derived CDR1 and CDR2 are SGHRS and YFSETQ. V gave up 4 bases and J gave up 6 bases; unmatched junction bases: 9. The CDR3 loop spans 14 amino acids. CDR3 nucleotide sequence: TGCGCCAGCAGCATCAGGGGGCGCGATTCCGAGCAGTACTTC. Its protein is CASSIRGRDSEQYF.

This chain links TRBV5-6 with TRBJ2-7; TRBD1 matches at 7 bases. With V trimmed by 0 bases and J by 6 bases, 6 bases remained unmatched. This CDR3 region has 14 residues. CDR1 SGHDT and CDR2 YYEEEE come from the germline V gene. CDR3 nucleotides: TGTGCCAGCAGCTTGGGTTGGACAGGTTCCGAGCAGTACTTC. Protein sequence: CASSLGWTGSEQYF.

The chain joins TRBV5-8 to TRBJ2-7; D is possibly TRBD2 (6 bases). V lost 3 bases, J lost 5 bases, and 21 bases lay in between. The CDR3 is made up of 16 amino acids. Germline values: CDR1 SGHTS, CDR2 YDEGEE. This CDR3 is CASSSGRWAGGDEQYF. The CDR3 DNA is TGTGCCAGCAGCTCGGGTCGTTGGGCCGGAGGGGACGAGCAGTACTTC.

This clone was recorded only once. The V gene is TRBV30, the J gene TRBJ2-5; 7 positions match TRBD1. CDR1 and CDR2 from the germline V gene are GTSNPN and SVGIG (reference sequence). The CDR3 runs 15 residues. With V trimmed by 5 bases and J by 3 bases, 12 bases remained unmatched. CDR3: CAWGHFRGQEETQYF. CDR3 in DNA: TGTGCCTGGGGACATTTCCGAGGACAGGAAGAGACCCAGTACTTC.

The V call is TRBV10-3, the J call TRBJ1-5, with D maybe TRBD1 (5 bases). Germline V gene sequence: CDR1 ENHRY, CDR2 SYGVKD. The ends were cut back, 3 bases at V and 1 base at J, with 7 bases in the middle. The CDR3 is 14 residues long. DNA for the CDR3: TGTGCCATCAGTGAAAGGGGCAGCAATCAGCCCCAGCATTTT. It specifies CAISERGSNQPQHF.

The CDR3 protein is CASSLGPPAETQYF. DNA of the CDR3: TGCGCCAGCAGCCTGGGTCCCCCGGCGGAGACCCAGTACTTC. This rearrangement joins TRBV5-1 to TRBJ2-5; D is uncertain. V shed 4 bases and J shed 5 bases, with 15 bases lying between them. Looked up from germline, CDR1 is SGHRS and CDR2 is YFSETQ. CDR3 length: 14 amino acids.

V gene TRBV4-1 combines with J gene TRBJ2-7; 7 bases match TRBD2. There are 13 residues in the CDR3. Germline V gives CDR1 MGHRA, CDR2 YSYEKL. V gave up 6 bases and J gave up 3 bases; unmatched junction bases: 5. The CDR3 protein is CASSTTSDYEQYF. DNA of the CDR3: TGCGCCAGCAGTACAACTAGCGACTACGAGCAGTACTTC.

This chain links TRBV30 with TRBJ1-4; D gene ambiguous. V lost 1 base and J lost 8, with 11 bases in between. The CDR3 is 13 residues long. Germline lookup yields CDR1 GTSNPN and CDR2 SVGIG (reference sequence). CDR3 loop: CAWSEGGGEKLFF. DNA of the CDR3: TGTGCCTGGAGTGAGGGAGGAGGGGAAAAACTGTTTTTT.